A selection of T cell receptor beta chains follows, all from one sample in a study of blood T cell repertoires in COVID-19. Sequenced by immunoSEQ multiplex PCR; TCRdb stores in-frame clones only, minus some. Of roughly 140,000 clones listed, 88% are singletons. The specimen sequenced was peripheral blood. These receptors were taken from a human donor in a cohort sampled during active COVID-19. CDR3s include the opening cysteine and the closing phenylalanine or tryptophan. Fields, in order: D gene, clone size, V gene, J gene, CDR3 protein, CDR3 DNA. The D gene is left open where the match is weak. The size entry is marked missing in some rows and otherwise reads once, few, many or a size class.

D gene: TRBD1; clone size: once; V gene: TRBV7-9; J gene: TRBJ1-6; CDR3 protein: CASSPLGQYNSPLHF; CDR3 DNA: TGTGCCAGCAGCCCTCTGGGACAGTATAATTCACCCCTCCACTTT
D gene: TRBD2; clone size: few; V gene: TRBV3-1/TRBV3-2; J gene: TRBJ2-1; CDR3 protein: CASSQDRTSGRGNEQFF; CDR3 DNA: TGTGCCAGCAGCCAAGATAGAACTAGCGGGAGAGGTAATGAGCAGTTCTTC
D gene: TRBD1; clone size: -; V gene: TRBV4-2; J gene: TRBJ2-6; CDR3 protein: CASSQEPGQGLSGANVLTF; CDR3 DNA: TGTGCCAGCAGCCAAGAACCGGGACAGGGGCTCTCTGGGGCCAACGTCCTGACTTTC
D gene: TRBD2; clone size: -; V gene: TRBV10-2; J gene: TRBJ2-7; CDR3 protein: CASSDPSGGTLSYEQYF; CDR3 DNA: TGCGCCAGCAGTGACCCTAGCGGGGGGACCCTATCCTACGAGCAGTACTTC
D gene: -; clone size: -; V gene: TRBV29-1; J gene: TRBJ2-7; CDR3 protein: CSVIRQHEQYF; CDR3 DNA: TGCAGCGTTATCCGACAACACGAGCAGTACTTC
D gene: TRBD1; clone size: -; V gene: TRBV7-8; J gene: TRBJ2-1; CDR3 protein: CASSLTGTAYNEQFF; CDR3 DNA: TGTGCCAGCAGCTTGACCGGGACAGCCTACAATGAGCAGTTCTTC
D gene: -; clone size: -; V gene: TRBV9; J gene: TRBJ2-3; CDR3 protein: CASSVGPITDTQYF; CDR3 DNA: TGTGCCAGCAGCGTAGGGCCGATCACAGATACGCAGTATTTT
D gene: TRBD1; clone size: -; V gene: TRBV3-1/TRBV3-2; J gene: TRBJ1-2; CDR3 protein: CASTQPGGGYTF; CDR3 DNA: TGTGCCAGCACCCAGCCAGGGGGCGGCTACACCTTC
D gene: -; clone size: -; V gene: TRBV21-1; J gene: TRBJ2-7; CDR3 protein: CASSKECDRFYEQYF; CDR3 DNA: TGTGCCAGCAGCAAAGAGTGCGACAGATTCTACGAGCAGTACTTC
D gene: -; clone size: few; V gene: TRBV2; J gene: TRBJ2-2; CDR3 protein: CASRGQDTGELFF; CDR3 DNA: TGTGCCAGCAGGGGTCAGGACACCGGGGAGCTGTTTTTT
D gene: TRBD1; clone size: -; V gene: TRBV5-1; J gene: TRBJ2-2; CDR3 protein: CASSSGQGDRELFF; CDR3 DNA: TGCGCCAGCAGCTCCGGACAGGGGGATAGGGAGCTGTTTTTT
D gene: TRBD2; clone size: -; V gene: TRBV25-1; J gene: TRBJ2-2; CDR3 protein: CASSDPPVAGIWTGELFF; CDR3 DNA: TGTGCCAGCAGTGACCCGCCCGTAGCGGGGATCTGGACCGGGGAGCTGTTTTTT